This T cell receptor beta chain derives from a study of CD8+CD57+ T cells in acquired aplastic anemia. General study results and limits: CD8+ Simpson's diversity showed no significant patient-control difference.

CDR3 and TCR beta VDJ profiling relied on genomic DNA as the template. From the reads, TCRdb called clonotypes with MiXCR, one entry per CDR3 protein. The sample lists roughly 150,000 distinct CDR3 sequences; roughly 43% were seen once. This clonotype was counted ten times or more. Antigen specificity is unknown. Patients sequenced had flow cytometry evidence of CD8+CD57+ cell expansion. CDR1 is SGHNT and CDR2 is YYREEE in the germline V gene (reference sequence). Trimming took off 0 bases at V and 6 bases at J, with 10 bases between the two ends. The CDR3 has 15 residues. The V call is TRBV5-4, the J call TRBJ1-6; tentatively, D is TRBD1 (5 bases). The source material was sorted CD4+, CD8+, or CD8+CD57+ T cells (not recorded which) from PBMCs. This TCR was sampled from a human donor with aplastic anemia. In DNA, the CDR3 is TGTGCCAGCAGCTTGGCGCAGGGAGGTAATTCACCCCTCCACTTT. Residues: CASSLAQGGNSPLHF.